This section outlines one TCR beta chain sequence together with its context. Its antigen is unidentified. The sample comes from a study of T cells after posttransplantation cyclophosphamide. Study results and limitations: TRB overlap between skin or GI tissue T cells and blood was limited. Recipient CMV seropositivity and CMV reactivation strongly tracked TRB clonality. Donor-recipient repertoire similarity was low at 1-2 months, rising over year one.

The V and J ends lost 1 base and 2 bases, in that order; junction bases with no gene match: 2. The CDR3 is 15 amino acids. Germline V lookup: CDR1 KGHSH, CDR2 LQKENI. The data were produced by immunoSEQ multiplex PCR, yet TCRdb's version contains in-frame clones alone and is incomplete. The sample lists fewer than 35,000 clones, over 75% occurring once. The naive gate required viable CD3+CD4+ or CD3+CD8+ cells with CCR7+CD45RA+CD45RO-CD95-CD27+CD28+ phenotype. The J gene is TRBJ2-1, the V gene TRBV18; 7 nucleotides align to TRBD1. The sequence was collected from a man aged 25 to 40 in good health and a related stem cell transplant donor. The sample taken for sequencing was naive CD4+ T cells sorted from blood. The CDR3 protein is CASSPQTGPYNEQFF. The CDR3, as DNA: TGTGCCAGCTCACCACAGACAGGGCCCTACAATGAGCAGTTCTTC.